Described below is a single T cell receptor (beta chain) sequence and its context. Its specificity is unknown. This CDR3 is built from 14 residues. The V end was cut by 9 bases, the J end by 4 bases, with 18 bases between. Germline V gene data show CDR1 as LNHDA and CDR2 as SQIVND (reference sequence). This entry is derived from a study of shared clonotypes between healthy human individuals. Assay: immunoSEQ multiplex PCR; the TCRdb copy retains only in-frame clones and omits some. The sample records approximately 1,000,000 clones, 70% to 80% being singletons. Findings of the study overall: The naive CD4 repertoires of a handful of donors were compared, and roughly 5.1% of clonotypes were shared.

The V call is TRBV19, the J call TRBJ1-1; TRBD1 is a possible D gene (6 bases). The TCR originated in a man between 18 and 35 years old in good health. Some clones in this sample may be carry-over from other donors' samples. Sequenced: memory CD4+ T cells from PBMCs. Indicated subset: CD45RA-negative fraction. CDR3 loop: CASRRAGGGTEAFF. CDR3 DNA sequence: TGTGCCAGCCGGAGGGCGGGGGGCGGCACTGAAGCTTTCTTT. The full variable domain, in which reference TRBV19 and TRBJ1-1 provide the parts outside the CDR3, is DGGITQSPKYLFRKEGQNVTLSCEQNLNHDAMYWYRQDPGQGLRLIYYSQIVNDFQKGDIAEGYSVSREKKESFPLTVTSAQKNPTAFYLCASRRAGGGTEAFFGQGTRLTVV.